The 8 T cell receptor beta chains below all came from one sample that was sequenced in a study of T cell responses to AZD1222 COVID-19 vaccine (dated by TCRdb to the early 2020s). In the paper's terms, the time point label means: baseline before first vaccination. The library was made by the immunoSEQ multiplex PCR assay. TCRdb carries this immuneACCESS record with in-frame sequences only. Its versions omit some clonotypes, under half of them owing to an unresolved V gene in the studies checked, with the rest unexplained. In this sample the table shows 86,000 or so clones, roughly nine tenths of which occur a single time. The top ten clones comprise approximately 3% of the sample. Sequenced here: peripheral blood, sampled on day 0 of AZD1222 vaccination. All receptors derive from an adult in good health.

The chain employs TRBV18 and TRBJ2-7, with 7 bases matching TRBD2. Trimming took 1 base from V and 2 from J; bases not matched to a gene: 5. In germline, CDR1 is KGHSH, CDR2 LQKENI. CDR3 size: 15 residues. The DNA of the CDR3 is TGTGCCAGCTCACCACGCCCCGGGAGGCCCTACGAGCAGTACTTC. This codes for CASSPRPGRPYEQYF.

The chain is built from TRBV6-5 and TRBJ1-2; possible D gene TRBD1, 6 bases. This CDR3 comprises 16 residues. The germline V gene has CDR1 MNHEY and CDR2 SVGAGI. V lost 2 bases and J lost 4, with 17 bases in between. The CDR3 nucleotides are TGTGCCAGCAGTTACCGACCCTCCGCGACAGGCTATGGCTACACCTTC. Its translation is CASSYRPSATGYGYTF.

V gene TRBV19 combines with J gene TRBJ2-1; D not certain. With 1 base removed from V and 5 bases from J, the gap between germline ends came to 12 bases. CDR3 length: 15 residues. Germline values: CDR1 LNHDA, CDR2 SQIVND (reference sequence). The CDR3 nucleotides are TGTGCCAGTAGTATAGCAGCACTTCCTAACAATGAGCAGTTCTTC. It yields the protein CASSIAALPNNEQFF.

The V and J genes are TRBV5-1 and TRBJ2-1; TRBD2 aligns across 10 bases. V shed 1 base, J shed 6 bases, and the junction held 7 bases outside the gene matches. There are 16 residues in the CDR3. The germline V gene has CDR1 SGHRS and CDR2 YFSETQ. The DNA for the CDR3 is TGCGCCAGCAGCTTGTCGTCTAGCGGGGGTGTCAATGAGCAGTTCTTC. As protein: CASSLSSSGGVNEQFF.

The chain has TRBV7-2 and TRBJ1-6; 7 bases agree with TRBD1. The germline CDR1 and CDR2 sequences are SGHTA and FQGNSA. V trimming: 4 bases; J trimming: 7 bases; junction bases outside the gene matches: 10. CDR3 length: 16 amino acids. Here the CDR3 DNA reads TGTGCCAGCAGCTCTCAATCTACAGGGGTAAATTCACCCCTCCACTTT. Translating it yields CASSSQSTGVNSPLHF.

The chain is built from TRBV9 and TRBJ1-3; D remains ambiguous. With 1 base removed from V and 14 bases from J, the gap between germline ends came to 19 bases. This CDR3 is built from 14 residues. In germline, CDR1 is SGDLS, CDR2 YYNGEE. CDR3: CASSVQEGTTTLYF. The CDR3 coding sequence is TGTGCCAGCAGCGTACAGGAGGGAACCACCACACTATATTTT.

On this clone itself: The same CDR3 can be traced to other DNA sequences in this sample. This sequence joins TRBV3-1 (or the pseudogene TRBV3-2) and TRBJ2-1, with D possibly being TRBD2 (6 bases). The CDR3 loop spans 12 amino acids. Germline V gives CDR1 LGHDT, CDR2 YNNKEL (reference sequence). Trimming removed 4 bases at V and 5 bases at J, with 6 bases between. In DNA form, the CDR3 reads TGTGCCAGCAGCCGGACTAACAATGAGCAGTTCTTC. This codes for CASSRTNNEQFF.

V gene TRBV6-4 combines with J gene TRBJ1-1; D may be TRBD1 (6 bases). Germline V gene sequence: CDR1 MRHNA, CDR2 SNTAGT. The CDR3 contains 13 residues. With 4 bases removed from V and 1 base from J, the gap between germline ends came to 7 bases. CDR3 loop: CASSAGANTEAFF. The CDR3 DNA reads as TGTGCCAGCAGTGCAGGGGCGAACACTGAAGCTTTCTTT.